This TCR beta chain was recovered during a study of blood T cells in healthy people across ages. PBMCs were isolated at a quantity of at least 6.5 million per sample. This CDR3 is 14 amino acids long. The germline CDR1 and CDR2 sequences are MGHDK and SYGVNS. V shed 6 bases and J 1 base; nucleotides not matched to a gene: 2. Combining a sample-barcoded 5' primer with a J-beta primer mix, a second PCR ran for roughly 7 to 12 cycles. TCRdb re-called the 5' RACE reads through MiXCR, storing one row per CDR3 protein. Altogether 1.5 million to 2 million distinct CDR3 sequences are present, 40% to 55% being singletons, with the ten largest covering around 2.1%.

Sample: blood. This TCR was sampled from a woman in her thirties or forties in good health. The chain employs TRBV25-1 and TRBJ1-5; 8 bases align to TRBD1. The CDR3 reads CASRWTGSNQPQHF. In nucleotides, the CDR3 is TGTGCCAGCAGGTGGACAGGGAGCAATCAGCCCCAGCATTTT.